This entry features one TCR beta chain sequence. Its antigen is not identified. This sample was taken from a study of a mutant IDH1 vaccine in newly diagnosed glioma. With 4 bases removed from V and 5 bases from J, the gap between germline ends came to 7 bases. The CDR3 is 11 amino acids. The germline V gene has CDR1 DFQATT and CDR2 SNEGSKA (reference sequence). The time point is: week 23, last vaccination. A single vaccine dose contained 300 ug of mutant IDH1 20-mer peptide, and topical imiquimod was used with it. Sequencing used immunoSEQ multiplex PCR; TCRdb keeps in-frame clones, though not all of them. The repertoire holds under 70,000 clones, with over 70% as singletons.

The sequenced sample was PBMCs, obtained from a glioma patient whose treatment included an IDH1 peptide vaccine. This chain connects TRBV20-1 to TRBJ2-3; D possibly corresponds to TRBD2 (5 bases). The TCR sequence derives from a man aged 18 to 30 with glioma. The CDR3 reads CSATAGDTQYF. The CDR3 DNA follows: TGCAGTGCTACGGCGGGAGATACGCAGTATTTT.